The clone carrying this T cell receptor beta chain was detected a few times. The final CDR3 position lacks the conserved phenylalanine or tryptophan, pointing to a likely read error. The DNA is left out, because the CDR3 cannot be placed on it with certainty; the CDR3 is given as TCRdb lists it. Ends included, the CDR3 has 15 residues. Germline V gives CDR1 MNHNS, CDR2 SASEGT. A single record per CDR3 protein comes from TCRdb applying MiXCR to the PCR reads. The sample yields about 13,000 distinct CDR3 sequences, approximately 50% seen once. This sample was included in a study of tumor-infiltrating lymphocytes in oesophageal squamous cell carcinoma.

The sample taken for sequencing was esophageal tumor tissue. This TCR was recovered from a male donor with esophageal squamous cell carcinoma. The chain joins TRBV6-1 to TRBJ2-7; TRBD1, the table's D call, was not compared with the DNA. CDR3 region: CASSVDRGYGYTFGS.